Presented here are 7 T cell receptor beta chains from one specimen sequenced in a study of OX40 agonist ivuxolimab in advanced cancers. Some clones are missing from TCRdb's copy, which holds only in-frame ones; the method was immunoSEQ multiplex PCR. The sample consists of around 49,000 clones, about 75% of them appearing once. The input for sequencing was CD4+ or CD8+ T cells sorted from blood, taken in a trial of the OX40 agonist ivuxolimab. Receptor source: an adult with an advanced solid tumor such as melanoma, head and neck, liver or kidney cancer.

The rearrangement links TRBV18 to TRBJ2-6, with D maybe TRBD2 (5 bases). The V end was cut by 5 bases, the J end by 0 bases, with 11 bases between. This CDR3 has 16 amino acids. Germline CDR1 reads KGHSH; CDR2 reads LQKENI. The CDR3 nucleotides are TGTGCCAGCTCAGAAGGGAGTGGCTCTGGGGCCAACGTCCTGACTTTC. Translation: CASSEGSGSGANVLTF.

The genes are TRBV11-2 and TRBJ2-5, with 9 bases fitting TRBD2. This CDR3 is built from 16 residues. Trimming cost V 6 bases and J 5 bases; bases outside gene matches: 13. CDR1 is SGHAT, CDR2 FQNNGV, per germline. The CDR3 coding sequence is TGTGCCAGCAGTCGTCGTGCCGGGACTAGCTCGGAGACCCAGTACTTC. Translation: CASSRRAGTSSETQYF.

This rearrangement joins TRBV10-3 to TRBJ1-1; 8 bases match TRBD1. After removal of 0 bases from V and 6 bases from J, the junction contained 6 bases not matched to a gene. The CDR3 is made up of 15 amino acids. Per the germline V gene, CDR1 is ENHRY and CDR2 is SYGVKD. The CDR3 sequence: CAISESMSQGAEAFF. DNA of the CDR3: TGTGCCATCAGTGAGTCAATGTCACAGGGGGCTGAAGCTTTCTTT.

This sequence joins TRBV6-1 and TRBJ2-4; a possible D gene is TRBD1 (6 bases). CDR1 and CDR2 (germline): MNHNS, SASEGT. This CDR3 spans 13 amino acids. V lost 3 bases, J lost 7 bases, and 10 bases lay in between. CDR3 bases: TGTGCCAGCAGTGACCCAGGGGAGAACATTCAGTACTTC. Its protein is CASSDPGENIQYF.

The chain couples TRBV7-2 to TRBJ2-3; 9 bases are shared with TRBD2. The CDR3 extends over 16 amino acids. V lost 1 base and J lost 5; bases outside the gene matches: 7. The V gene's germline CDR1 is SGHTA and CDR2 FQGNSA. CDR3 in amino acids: CASSLGPGLAGDTQYF. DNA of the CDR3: TGTGCCAGCAGCTTAGGGCCGGGACTAGCAGGAGATACGCAGTATTTT. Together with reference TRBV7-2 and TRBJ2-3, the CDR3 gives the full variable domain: GAGVSQSPSNKVTEKGKDVELRCDPISGHTALYWYRQSLGQGLEFLIYFQGNSAPDKSGLPSDRFSAERTGGSVSTLTIQRTQQEDSAVYLCASSLGPGLAGDTQYFGPGTRLTVL.

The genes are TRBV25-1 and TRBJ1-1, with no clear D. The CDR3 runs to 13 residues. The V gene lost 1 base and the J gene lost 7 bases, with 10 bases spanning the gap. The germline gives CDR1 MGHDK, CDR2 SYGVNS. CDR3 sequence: CASSELVAHEAFF. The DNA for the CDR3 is TGTGCCAGCAGTGAATTGGTCGCCCATGAAGCTTTCTTT.

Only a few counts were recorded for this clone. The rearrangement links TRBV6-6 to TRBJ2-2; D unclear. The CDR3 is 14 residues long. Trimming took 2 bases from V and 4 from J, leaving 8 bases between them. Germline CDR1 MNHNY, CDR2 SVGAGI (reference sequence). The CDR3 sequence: CASSYGSSTGELFF. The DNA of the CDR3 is TGTGCCAGCAGTTACGGCTCTTCCACCGGGGAGCTGTTTTTT.